This TCR beta chain was recovered during a study of blood T cell repertoires in COVID-19. Across the whole study: PBMCs, B-cell-depleted T cells, or T cells were the source of the cDNA or gDNA that made up the material.

Recovered participants had two consecutive negative NP/OP PCR tests, healthcare professional clearance, or symptom resolution. Produced via immunoSEQ multiplex PCR; TCRdb's table is partial and in-frame only. The sample gives around 500,000 clones, 85% to 90% of which show up once; around 1.9% is in the top ten. This clone was seen a few times. The CDR3 consists of 16 residues. The V gene lost 4 bases and the J gene lost 2 bases, with 16 bases spanning the gap. The germline V gene has CDR1 SGHAT and CDR2 FQNNGV. Input material: PBMCs or T cells enriched from blood (not recorded which). This clonotype was sampled from a woman aged 40 to 50 who had recovered from COVID-19. The rearrangement joins TRBV11-2 to TRBJ2-3, with D perhaps matching TRBD2 (6 bases). The DNA for the CDR3 is TGTGCCAGCAGCTCCCCGGGGACTGGCTTCACAGATACGCAGTATTTT. It yields the protein CASSSPGTGFTDTQYF.